The clone carrying this TCR beta chain showed up just a few times. The CDR3 has 13 residues. Germline loops: CDR1 DFQATT, CDR2 SNEGSKA (reference sequence). V dropped 5 bases and J dropped 5; count of bases not matched to a gene: 5. These data originate in a study of T-cell reconstitution after alpha-beta-depleted transplantation in children. Unique molecular identifiers were built into the TCRbeta library. TCRdb re-analysed the PCR reads in MiXCR, keeping a single row per CDR3 protein. The sample lists approximately 400,000 distinct CDR3 sequences, 11% seen once, with 4.5% to 7% in the top ten. Material: PBMCs from the stem cell graft donor, obtained from the stem cell graft. The chain joins TRBV20-1 to TRBJ2-2, with 7 bases identical to TRBD1. The sequence was collected from a human donor who donated a stem cell graft to a child with acute myeloid leukemia. The CDR3, as DNA: TGCAGTGCTCGACAGGGTGTAACCGGGGAGCTGTTTTTT. As protein: CSARQGVTGELFF.